This TCR beta chain was profiled in a study of blood T cell repertoires in COVID-19. Overall study context: Both acute and convalescent COVID-19 samples were obtained from the United States, Italy and Spain.

TCRdb keeps only in-frame clones here, not all; method: immunoSEQ multiplex PCR. The sample shows 95,000 to 110,000 clones, roughly 90% of them seen only once. V trimming: 6 bases; J trimming: 4 bases; junction bases outside the gene matches: 10. From germline, CDR1 is MNHEY and CDR2 SVGAGI. CDR3 size: 15 residues. Sequences were obtained from peripheral blood. The rearrangement uses TRBV6-5 and TRBJ2-7, with 9 bases identical to TRBD1. The origin of this receptor is a human donor in a cohort sampled during active COVID-19. The CDR3 loop reads CASSDGTGSHYEQYF. For the CDR3, the DNA is TGTGCCAGCAGCGACGGGACAGGGTCGCATTACGAGCAGTACTTC.